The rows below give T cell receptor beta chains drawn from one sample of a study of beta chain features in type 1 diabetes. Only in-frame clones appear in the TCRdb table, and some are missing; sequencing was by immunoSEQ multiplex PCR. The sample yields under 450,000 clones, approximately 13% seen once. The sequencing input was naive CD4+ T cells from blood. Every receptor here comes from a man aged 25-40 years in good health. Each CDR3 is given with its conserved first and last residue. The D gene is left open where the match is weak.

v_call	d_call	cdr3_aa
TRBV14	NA	CASSGRLRQETQYF
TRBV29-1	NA	CSVEVSGAQYF
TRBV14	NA	CASSQGHGRFF
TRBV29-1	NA	CSVEDPVLGGYTF
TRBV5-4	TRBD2	CASSLTSGSYNEQFF
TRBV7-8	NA	CASNPRRDNSPLHF
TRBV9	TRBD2	CASTRSGRTDTQYF
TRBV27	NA	CASRSPPPTYLQETQYF
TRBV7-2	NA	CASSLAGSLHEQYF
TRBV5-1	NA	CASSLVSLRDEQYF
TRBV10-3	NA	CAISILEGNEQFF
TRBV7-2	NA	CASSSAYEQYF
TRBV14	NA	CASSQFAGSYNEQFF
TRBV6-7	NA	CASSYPFPGDHNEQFF
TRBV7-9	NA	CASSFGGSTDTQYF
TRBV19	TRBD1	CASSPDRVPNEKLFF
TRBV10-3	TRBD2	CAISFPSSGGTDTQYF
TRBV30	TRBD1	CAWRGTKGAKTEAFF
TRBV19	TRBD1	CASSILMGTGLKSGANVLTF
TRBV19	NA	CASSIFMGVYSYNEQFF
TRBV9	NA	CASSGGPSSYEQYF
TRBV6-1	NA	CASSSDGIWNIQYF
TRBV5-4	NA	CASSLGGAQETQYF
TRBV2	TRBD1	CASSPPGTAFSGANVLTF
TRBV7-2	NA	CASSPSTGELFF
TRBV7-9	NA	CASSVLQAFF
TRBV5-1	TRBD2	CASSLGLAGVADTQYF
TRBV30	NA	CAWSVSGHGYTF
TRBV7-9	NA	CASSPPSVPTEAFF
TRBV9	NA	CASSFSTGTEAFF